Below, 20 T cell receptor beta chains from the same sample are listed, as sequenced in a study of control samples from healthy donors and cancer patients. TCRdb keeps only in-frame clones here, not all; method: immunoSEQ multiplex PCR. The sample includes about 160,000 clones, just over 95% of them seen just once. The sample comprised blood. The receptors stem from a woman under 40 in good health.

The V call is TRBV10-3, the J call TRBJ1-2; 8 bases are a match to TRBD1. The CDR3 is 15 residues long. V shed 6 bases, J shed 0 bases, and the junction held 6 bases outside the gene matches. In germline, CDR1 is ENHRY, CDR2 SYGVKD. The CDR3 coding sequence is TGTGCCATCAGCCCAGGGACAGGTACTAACTATGGCTACACCTTC. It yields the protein CAISPGTGTNYGYTF.

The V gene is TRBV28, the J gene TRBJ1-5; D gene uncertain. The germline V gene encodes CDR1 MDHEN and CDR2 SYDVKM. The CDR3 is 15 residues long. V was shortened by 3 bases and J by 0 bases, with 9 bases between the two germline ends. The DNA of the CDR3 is TGTGCCAGCAGTTTGGGCAGCCATAGCAATCAGCCCCAGCATTTT. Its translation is CASSLGSHSNQPQHF.

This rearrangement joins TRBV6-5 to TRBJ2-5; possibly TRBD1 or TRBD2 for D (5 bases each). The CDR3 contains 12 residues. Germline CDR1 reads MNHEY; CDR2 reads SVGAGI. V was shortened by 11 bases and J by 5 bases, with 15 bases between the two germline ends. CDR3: CAATGDGETQYF. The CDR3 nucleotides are TGTGCCGCGACCGGGGACGGGGAGACCCAGTACTTC.

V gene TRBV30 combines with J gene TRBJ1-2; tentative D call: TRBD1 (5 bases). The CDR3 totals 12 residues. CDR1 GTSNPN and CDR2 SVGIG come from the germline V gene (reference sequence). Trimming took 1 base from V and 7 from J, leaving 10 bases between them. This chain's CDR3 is CAWSGKGFGYTF. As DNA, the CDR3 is TGTGCCTGGAGTGGGAAGGGGTTTGGCTACACCTTC.

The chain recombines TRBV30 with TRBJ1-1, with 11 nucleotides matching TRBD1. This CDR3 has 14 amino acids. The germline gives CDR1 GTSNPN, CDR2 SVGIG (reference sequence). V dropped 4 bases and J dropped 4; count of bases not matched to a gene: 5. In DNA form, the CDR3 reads TGTGCCTGGAATTTGGGACAGGGGGGCACTGAAGCTTTCTTT. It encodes CAWNLGQGGTEAFF.

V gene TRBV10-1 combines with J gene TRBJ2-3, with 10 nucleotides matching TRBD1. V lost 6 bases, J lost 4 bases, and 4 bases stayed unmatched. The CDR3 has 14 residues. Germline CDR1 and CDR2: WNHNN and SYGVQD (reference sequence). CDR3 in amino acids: CASSDDRGPDTQYF. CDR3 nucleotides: TGCGCCAGCAGCGACGACAGGGGGCCAGATACGCAGTATTTT.

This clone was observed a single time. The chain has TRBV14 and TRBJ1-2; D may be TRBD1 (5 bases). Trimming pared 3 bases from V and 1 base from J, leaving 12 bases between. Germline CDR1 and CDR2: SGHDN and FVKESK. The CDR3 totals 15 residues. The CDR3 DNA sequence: TGTGCCAGCAGCCAGGTGGGACCGATTAACTATGGCTACACCTTC. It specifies CASSQVGPINYGYTF.

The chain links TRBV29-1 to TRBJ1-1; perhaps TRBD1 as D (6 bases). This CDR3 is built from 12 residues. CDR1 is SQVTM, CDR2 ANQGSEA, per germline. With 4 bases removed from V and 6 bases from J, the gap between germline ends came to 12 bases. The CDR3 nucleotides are TGCAGCGTTGGGGGGGCGCTGGCTGAAGCTTTCTTT. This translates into CSVGGALAEAFF.

In DNA form, the CDR3 reads TGTGCCAGCAGTTACCAGACAGGGAACTATGGCTACACCTTC. This translates into CASSYQTGNYGYTF. The chain employs TRBV6-5 and TRBJ1-2, with TRBD1 matching 7 bases. The trim removed 2 bases at V and 2 bases at J, leaving 2 bases unmatched. The germline V gene encodes CDR1 MNHEY and CDR2 SVGAGI. This CDR3 has 14 residues.

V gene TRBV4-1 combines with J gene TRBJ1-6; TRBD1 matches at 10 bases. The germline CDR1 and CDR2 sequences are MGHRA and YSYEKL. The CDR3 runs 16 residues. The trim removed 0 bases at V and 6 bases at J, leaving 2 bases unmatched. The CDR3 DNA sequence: TGCGCCAGCAGCCAAGAAGGGACAGGGGTTAATTCACCCCTCCACTTT. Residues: CASSQEGTGVNSPLHF.

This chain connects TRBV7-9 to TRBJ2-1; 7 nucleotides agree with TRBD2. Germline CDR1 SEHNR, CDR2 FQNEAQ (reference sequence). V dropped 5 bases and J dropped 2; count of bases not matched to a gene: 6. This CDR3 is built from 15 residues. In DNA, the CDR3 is TGTGCCAGCAGCCTAGGGAGGGAAGCCTACAATGAGCAGTTCTTC. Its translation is CASSLGREAYNEQFF.

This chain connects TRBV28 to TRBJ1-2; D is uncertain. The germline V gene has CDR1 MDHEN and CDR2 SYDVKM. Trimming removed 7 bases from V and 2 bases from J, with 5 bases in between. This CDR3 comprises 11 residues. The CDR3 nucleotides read TGTGCCAGCAATTCGAACTATGGCTACACCTTC. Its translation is CASNSNYGYTF.

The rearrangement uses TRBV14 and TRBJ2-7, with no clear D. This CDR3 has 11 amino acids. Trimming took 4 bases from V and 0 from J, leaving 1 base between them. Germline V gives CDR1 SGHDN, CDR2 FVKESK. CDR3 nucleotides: TGTGCCAGCAGCCGCTCCTACGAGCAGTACTTC. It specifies CASSRSYEQYF.

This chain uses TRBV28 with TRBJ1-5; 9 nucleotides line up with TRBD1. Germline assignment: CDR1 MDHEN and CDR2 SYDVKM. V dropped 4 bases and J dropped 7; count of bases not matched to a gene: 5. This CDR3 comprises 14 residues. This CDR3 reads CASSSLDRGQPQHF. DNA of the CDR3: TGTGCCAGCAGTTCCCTGGACAGGGGCCAGCCCCAGCATTTT.

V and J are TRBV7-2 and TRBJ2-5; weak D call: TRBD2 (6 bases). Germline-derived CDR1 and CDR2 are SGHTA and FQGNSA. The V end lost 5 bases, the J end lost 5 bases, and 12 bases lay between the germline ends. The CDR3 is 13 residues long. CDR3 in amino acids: CASSPQGGETQYF. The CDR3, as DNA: TGTGCCAGCAGCCCTCAGGGAGGCGAGACCCAGTACTTC.

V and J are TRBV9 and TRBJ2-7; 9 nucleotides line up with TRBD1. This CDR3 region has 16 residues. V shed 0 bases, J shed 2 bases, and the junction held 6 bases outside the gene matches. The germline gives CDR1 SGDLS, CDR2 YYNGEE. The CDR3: CASSVGAGTGPYEQYF. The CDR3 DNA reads TGTGCCAGCAGCGTAGGGGCCGGGACAGGGCCCTACGAGCAGTACTTC. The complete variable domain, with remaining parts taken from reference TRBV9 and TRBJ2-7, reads DSGVTQTPKHLITATGQRVTLRCSPRSGDLSVYWYQQSLDQGLQFLIQYYNGEERAKGNILERFSAQQFPDLHSELNLSSLELGDSALYFCASSVGAGTGPYEQYFGPGTRLTVT.

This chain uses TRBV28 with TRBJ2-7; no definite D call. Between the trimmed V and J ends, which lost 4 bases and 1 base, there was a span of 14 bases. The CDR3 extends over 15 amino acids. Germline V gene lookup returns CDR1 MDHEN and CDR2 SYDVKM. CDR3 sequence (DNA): TGTGCCAGCAGTTCCCCAGGTGGAACGTCCTACGAGCAGTACTTC. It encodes CASSSPGGTSYEQYF.

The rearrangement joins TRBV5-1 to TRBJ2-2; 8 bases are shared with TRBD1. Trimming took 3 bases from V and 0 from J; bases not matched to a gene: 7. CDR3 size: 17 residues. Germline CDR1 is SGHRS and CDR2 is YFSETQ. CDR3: CASSSETGVTNTGELFF. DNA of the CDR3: TGCGCCAGCAGCTCGGAGACAGGGGTCACGAACACCGGGGAGCTGTTTTTT.

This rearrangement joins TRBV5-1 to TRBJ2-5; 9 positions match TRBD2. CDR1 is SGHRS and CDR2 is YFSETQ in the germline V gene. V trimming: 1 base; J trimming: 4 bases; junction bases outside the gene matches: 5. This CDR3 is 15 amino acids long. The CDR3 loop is CASSLTSGSRETQYF. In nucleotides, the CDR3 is TGCGCCAGCAGCTTGACTAGCGGGTCCAGAGAGACCCAGTACTTC.

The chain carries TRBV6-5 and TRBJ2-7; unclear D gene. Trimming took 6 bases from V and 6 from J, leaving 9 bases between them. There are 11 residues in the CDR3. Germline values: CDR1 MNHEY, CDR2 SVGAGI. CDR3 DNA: TGTGCCAGCAGCCTGCAATTCGAGCAGTACTTC. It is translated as CASSLQFEQYF.